The 26 T cell receptor beta chains in this list originate from one sample, sequenced in a study of spatial heterogeneity in lung cancer. Time point meaning: sample taken at primary tumor resection. TCRs were sequenced from unsorted whole RNA of tumor, nontumor lung or PBMC. TCRdb redid the calling of the 5' RACE reads with MiXCR, one entry per CDR3 protein. The table includes tens of thousands of distinct CDR3 sequences, 10% to 15% detected once. Specimen: PBMCs, collected at surgery. The receptor set was obtained from a male donor with early-stage non-small cell lung cancer.

The chain uses TRBV6-6 and TRBJ2-7; tentative D call: TRBD2 (7 bases). V was pared by 7 bases and J by 3 bases, with 19 bases between. The CDR3 extends over 15 amino acids. The V gene's germline CDR1 is MNHNY and CDR2 SVGAGI (reference sequence). This CDR3 is CASNMGGLGDYEQYF. The CDR3 nucleotides read TGTGCCAGCAATATGGGGGGGCTAGGGGACTACGAGCAGTACTTC.

The chain has TRBV19 and TRBJ1-1; 9 bases agree with TRBD1. This CDR3 region has 19 residues. Germline V lookup: CDR1 LNHDA, CDR2 SQIVND (reference sequence). V gave up 7 bases and J gave up 1 base; unmatched junction bases: 19. DNA of the CDR3: TGTGCCAGTACCCAACTTCGGAGTGAACAGGGGGCGTCGAACACTGAAGCTTTCTTT. Amino acids: CASTQLRSEQGASNTEAFF.

This clonotype has only a few counts. The gene calls are TRBV12-3 or TRBV12-4 and TRBJ2-3; D ambiguous. Trimming shortened V by 7 bases and J by 7 bases, and 12 bases separated the two germline ends. The CDR3 consists of 12 residues. The CDR3 nucleotides read TGTGCCAGCACCACTTCTTCCTATACGCAGTATTTT. It specifies CASTTSSYTQYF.

The gene calls are TRBV4-2 and TRBJ2-3; D unclear. Germline CDR1 LGHNA, CDR2 YNFKEQ. Trimming removed 4 bases at V and 3 bases at J, with 14 bases between. The CDR3 is 15 residues long. The CDR3 spells CASSPTSAGTDTQYF. In DNA, the CDR3 is TGTGCCAGCAGCCCCACAAGTGCTGGAACAGATACGCAGTATTTT.

This clonotype was picked up a small number of times. CDR3 sequence reads: CASSVPGTDTQYF. The DNA for the CDR3 is TGTGCCAGCAGCGTCCCCGGCACAGATACGCAGTATTTT. The rearrangement uses TRBV7-8 and TRBJ2-3; D ambiguous. Trimming pared 5 bases from V and 1 base from J, leaving 7 bases between. Germline V gene lookup returns CDR1 SGHVS and CDR2 FQNEAQ. The CDR3 contains 13 residues.

This clonotype was observed a handful of times. This chain uses TRBV29-1 with TRBJ2-5, with D perhaps matching TRBD1 or TRBD2 (5 bases each). V was pared by 6 bases and J by 1 base, with 15 bases between. Germline-derived CDR1 and CDR2 are SQVTM and ANQGSEA. This CDR3 contains 14 residues. Written as DNA, the CDR3 is TGCAGCGTCGGGGACCCTAGGGGCCAAGAGACCCAGTACTTC. Translation gives CSVGDPRGQETQYF.

This clonotype was detected many times. The chain has TRBV7-3 and TRBJ1-1; D remains ambiguous. The CDR3 extends over 13 amino acids. Looked up from germline, CDR1 is SGHTA and CDR2 is FQGTGA. Trimming removed 3 bases at V and 5 bases at J, with 10 bases between. This CDR3 reads CASSFNGRTEAFF. CDR3 nucleotide sequence: TGTGCCAGCAGCTTTAACGGGCGGACTGAAGCTTTCTTT.

In this sample, this clonotype turned up a few times. The chain combines TRBV7-3 with TRBJ1-5; 7 nucleotides line up with TRBD1. This CDR3 spans 18 amino acids. Germline loops: CDR1 SGHTA, CDR2 FQGTGA. J gave up 1 base and V 5 bases, and 14 bases lay outside the gene matches. The CDR3 bases are TGTGCCAGCAGCAAAAAGTACGCCAGGGGGATAAGCAATCAGCCCCAGCATTTT. This sequence encodes CASSKKYARGISNQPQHF.

The chain recombines TRBV14 with TRBJ2-7, with D hard to call. Germline V gene data show CDR1 as SGHDN and CDR2 as FVKESK. V shed 1 base and J shed 7 bases, with 8 bases lying between them. The CDR3 spans 12 residues. Here the CDR3 reads CASSQASREQYF. The CDR3 DNA reads as TGTGCCAGCAGCCAAGCAAGTCGGGAGCAGTACTTC.

This clonotype has just a few counts. This chain joins TRBV29-1 and TRBJ1-1; 9 positions agree with TRBD1. Trimming cost V 0 bases and J 2 bases; bases outside gene matches: 7. CDR1 and CDR2 from the germline V gene are SQVTM and ANQGSEA. The CDR3 spans 16 residues. The CDR3 loop reads CSVEDVWGQGNTEAFF. CDR3 bases: TGCAGCGTTGAAGATGTGTGGGGACAGGGAAACACTGAAGCTTTCTTT.

This clonotype appeared a few times. The genes are TRBV29-1 and TRBJ2-2, with a weak D call TRBD1 (5 bases). Between the trimmed V and J ends, which lost 3 bases and 6 bases, there was a span of 8 bases. The CDR3 runs to 12 residues. Germline-derived CDR1 and CDR2 are SQVTM and ANQGSEA. CDR3 sequence: CSVDSGPGELFF. CDR3 DNA sequence: TGCAGCGTTGATTCAGGGCCCGGGGAGCTGTTTTTT.

This clonotype was seen many times. This chain links TRBV29-1 with TRBJ2-3; 9 bases agree with TRBD2. After removal of 4 bases from V and 0 bases from J, the junction contained 2 bases not matched to a gene. Per germline, CDR1 SQVTM and CDR2 ANQGSEA. The CDR3 is 14 residues long. CDR3 sequence reads: CSVGLAGSTDTQYF. CDR3 nucleotides: TGCAGCGTTGGGCTAGCGGGGAGCACAGATACGCAGTATTTT.

This clonotype occurred a few times. The V and J genes are TRBV3-1 and TRBJ1-2; D call uncertain. The CDR3 spans 15 residues. V dropped 0 bases and J dropped 0 bases, with 8 bases sitting between them. Germline V gene sequence: CDR1 LGHDT, CDR2 YNNKEL (reference sequence). The DNA of the CDR3 is TGTGCCAGCAGCCAAGATAACAGAACTAACTATGGCTACACCTTC. Protein product: CASSQDNRTNYGYTF.

This clonotype was picked up many times. The V and J genes are TRBV5-1 and TRBJ2-7, with TRBD1 as a possible D gene (6 bases). This CDR3 is built from 14 residues. Germline V gene lookup returns CDR1 SGHRS and CDR2 YFSETQ. V gave up 3 bases and J gave up 5 bases, with 15 bases separating them. CDR3 in amino acids: CASSYREEYNEQYF. As DNA, the CDR3 is TGCGCCAGCAGCTACAGGGAAGAGTACAACGAGCAGTACTTC. The variable domain in full, completed from reference TRBV5-1 and TRBJ2-7, reads KAGVTQTPRYLIKTRGQQVTLSCSPISGHRSVSWYQQTPGQGLQFLFEYFSETQRNKGNFPGRFSGRQFSNSRSEMNVSTLELGDSALYLCASSYREEYNEQYFGPGTRLTVT.

This clonotype was seen a handful of times. The chain has TRBV11-2 and TRBJ1-1; TRBD1 is a possible D gene (6 bases). The CDR3 totals 14 residues. From germline, CDR1 is SGHAT and CDR2 FQNNGV. Trimming removed 5 bases from V and 2 bases from J, with 12 bases in between. In DNA form, the CDR3 reads TGTGCCAGCAGCCCCTGGGACATAAACACTGAAGCTTTCTTT. Protein: CASSPWDINTEAFF. Full variable domain (outside the CDR3, taken from reference TRBV11-2 and TRBJ1-1): EAGVAQSPRYKIIEKRQSVAFWCNPISGHATLYWYQQILGQGPKLLIQFQNNGVVDDSQLPKDRFSAERLKGVDSTLKIQPAKLEDSAVYLCASSPWDINTEAFFGQGTRLTVV.

This clonotype was detected only a few times. The V call is TRBV12-3 or TRBV12-4, the J call TRBJ2-5; either TRBD1 or TRBD2 may supply D (7 bases each). The CDR3 sequence is 15 residues long. The ends were cut back, 6 bases at V and 1 base at J, with 15 bases in the middle. The CDR3 nucleotides are TGTGCCAGCAGCCCCGGGGAGGGGGCCCAAGAGACCCAGTACTTC. Translation gives CASSPGEGAQETQYF.

This clonotype appeared a single time. Since a much larger clone is just one base distant, this may be a read error. In this CDR3 the conserved last residue, phenylalanine or tryptophan, is missing, so a read error is likely. V and J are TRBV29-1 and TRBJ1-4; D perhaps matches TRBD1 (5 bases). There are 14 residues in the CDR3. Germline-derived CDR1 and CDR2 are SQVTM and ANQGSEA. Trimming cost V 6 bases and J 12 bases, with 23 bases left between them. CDR3 residues: CSVAPAYGGKELFS. The CDR3 nucleotides read TGCAGCGTCGCCCCGGCATACGGGGGGAAAGAACTGTTTTCT.

A few counts support this clonotype. The CDR3 sequence is CASSPWGERETQYF. The CDR3 DNA reads as TGCGCCAGCAGCCCTTGGGGGGAACGAGAGACCCAGTACTTC. The chain joins TRBV5-1 to TRBJ2-5, with D maybe TRBD2 (6 bases). Germline lookup yields CDR1 SGHRS and CDR2 YFSETQ. Trimming cost V 4 bases and J 4 bases, with 14 bases left between them. CDR3 size: 14 residues.

This clonotype was recorded many times. This sequence joins TRBV29-1 and TRBJ1-1; perhaps TRBD1 as D (5 bases). The V gene's germline CDR1 is SQVTM and CDR2 ANQGSEA. The CDR3 is made up of 14 amino acids. The V end lost 5 bases, the J end lost 1 base, and 14 bases lay between the germline ends. In DNA, the CDR3 is TGCAGCGTTCTGCAGACGGGGGGGAACACTGAAGCTTTCTTT. Its protein is CSVLQTGGNTEAFF.

In this sample, this clonotype turned up a few times. The CDR3 region has the DNA TGCAGCGTTGGACAGGGGGCGGGGAAAGGGGAGCTGTTTTTT. It is translated as CSVGQGAGKGELFF. The chain uses TRBV29-1 and TRBJ2-2, with 10 bases identical to TRBD1. The CDR3 consists of 14 residues. J gave up 8 bases and V 4 bases, and 7 bases lay outside the gene matches. The germline gives CDR1 SQVTM, CDR2 ANQGSEA.

Ten or more counts support this clonotype. The chain has TRBV29-1 and TRBJ1-4; no clear D. V lost 5 bases, J lost 5 bases, and 9 bases lay in between. There are 12 residues in the CDR3. From germline, CDR1 is SQVTM and CDR2 ANQGSEA. This CDR3 reads CSVIGQNEKLFF. The CDR3 nucleotides read TGCAGCGTTATAGGCCAGAATGAAAAACTGTTTTTT.

This clonotype has a handful of counts. This chain links TRBV9 with TRBJ1-6; D uncertain. Trimming took 4 bases from V and 5 from J, leaving 13 bases between them. This CDR3 region has 15 residues. Looked up from germline, CDR1 is SGDLS and CDR2 is YYNGEE. The CDR3 nucleotides read TGTGCCAGCAGCCCCTCCGGGAGAGATAATTCACCCCTCCACTTT. It codes for CASSPSGRDNSPLHF.

This clonotype came up many times. V and J are TRBV13 and TRBJ2-4; D may match TRBD1 or TRBD2 (5 bases each). The CDR3 length is 14 residues. V lost 5 bases and J 6 bases, leaving 14 bases between the germline ends. Germline lookup yields CDR1 PRHDT and CDR2 FYEKMQ (reference sequence). In nucleotides, the CDR3 is TGTGCCAGCAGCCCCCGGGGCTCTGGAAACATTCAGTACTTC. It specifies CASSPRGSGNIQYF.

V gene TRBV29-1 combines with J gene TRBJ2-7; D might be TRBD1 (5 bases). Trimming shortened V by 2 bases and J by 7 bases, and 12 bases separated the two germline ends. Germline V gives CDR1 SQVTM, CDR2 ANQGSEA. CDR3 length: 12 amino acids. DNA for the CDR3: TGCAGCGTTGAAACCAGGGTGAATGAGCAGTACTTC. It encodes CSVETRVNEQYF.

This clonotype appeared a few times. The junction does not match germline at one end; this may be a read error. In nucleotides, the CDR3 is TGTGCCACTAGTGGGGAAGGGCGACACGAGCAGTACTTC. It encodes CATSGEGRHEQYF. This chain connects TRBV24-1 to TRBJ2-7, with no clear D. Germline CDR1 reads KGHDR; CDR2 reads SFDVKD. The CDR3 loop spans 13 amino acids.

The chain links TRBV19 to TRBJ2-2; 11 nucleotides line up with TRBD2. The J segment lost 2 bases and the V segment lost 7 bases, leaving 3 bases of the junction unmatched. The germline CDR1 and CDR2 sequences are LNHDA and SQIVND (reference sequence). The CDR3 contains 15 residues. DNA of the CDR3: TGTGCCAGTATTAGCGGGGGGGCCAACACCGGGGAGCTGTTTTTT. This encodes CASISGGANTGELFF.